Following are 2 T cell receptor beta chains from one sample sequenced in a study of T cell responses to AZD1222 COVID-19 vaccine. Sequencing was performed with immunoSEQ multiplex PCR; in TCRdb, only in-frame clones are kept and a portion is missing. The data contain 95,000 to 150,000 clones, about 88% of them singletons. Sequenced here: peripheral blood, sampled 28 days after the second AZD1222 dose. Every receptor here comes from an adult who received the AZD1222 COVID-19 vaccine.

This chain uses TRBV4-1 with TRBJ2-5, with TRBD1 identical over 11 bases. The CDR3 has 17 residues. Germline values: CDR1 MGHRA, CDR2 YSYEKL. Trimming removed 1 base from V and 5 bases from J; junction bases left unmatched: 9. In nucleotides, the CDR3 is TGCGCCAGCAGCCAAGTCGCCCGGACAGGGGGCAGGGAGACCCAGTACTTC. This codes for CASSQVARTGGRETQYF.

The J gene is TRBJ2-3, the V gene TRBV18; TRBD1 matches 7 bases. Germline CDR1 reads KGHSH; CDR2 reads LQKENI. This CDR3 is built from 15 residues. Unmatched junction bases numbered 3, after V lost 3 bases and J lost 0 bases. This chain's CDR3 is CASSPHRGSTDTQYF. In nucleotides, the CDR3 is TGTGCCAGCTCACCTCACAGGGGAAGCACAGATACGCAGTATTTT.